This record looks at one T cell receptor (beta chain) sequence and its context. Germline V gene lookup returns CDR1 SGHTS and CDR2 YDEGEE. The CDR3 has 16 amino acids. Trimming at V came to 0 bases and at J to 7 bases, leaving 9 bases not matched to a gene. This sample was taken from a study of blood T cell repertoires in COVID-19. Produced via immunoSEQ multiplex PCR; TCRdb's table is partial and in-frame only. This table holds approximately 350,000 clones, roughly 90% found once. V and J are TRBV5-8 and TRBJ2-1; the match to TRBD2 covers 8 bases. The source material was peripheral blood. This sequence originates from a man aged 40-49 years with acute or convalescent COVID-19. CDR3 DNA: TGTGCCAGCAGCTTGGGCCCAGCGGGAGTGGGGAATGAGCAGTTCTTC. It encodes CASSLGPAGVGNEQFF.